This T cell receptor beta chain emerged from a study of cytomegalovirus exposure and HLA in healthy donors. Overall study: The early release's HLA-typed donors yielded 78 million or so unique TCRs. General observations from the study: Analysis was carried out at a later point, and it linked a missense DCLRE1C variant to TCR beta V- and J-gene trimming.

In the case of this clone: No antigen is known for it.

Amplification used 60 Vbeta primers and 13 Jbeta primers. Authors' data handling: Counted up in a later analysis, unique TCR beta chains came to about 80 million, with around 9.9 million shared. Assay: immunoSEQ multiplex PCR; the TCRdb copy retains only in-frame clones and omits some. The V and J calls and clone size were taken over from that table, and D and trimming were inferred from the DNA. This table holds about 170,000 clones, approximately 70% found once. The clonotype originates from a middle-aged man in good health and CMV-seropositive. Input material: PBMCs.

CDR3 coding DNA: TGTGCCAGTAGTACCGGGGGACCGGGGAACGAGCAGTACTTC. Translation: CASSTGGPGNEQYF. The J gene is TRBJ2-7, the V gene TRBV19; a possible D gene is TRBD2 (6 bases). Trimming left V 4 bases short and J 5 bases short, with 15 bases between. Germline loops: CDR1 LNHDA, CDR2 SQIVND (reference sequence). CDR3 length equals 14 residues.